The subject of this entry is one T cell receptor (beta chain). The sample originates from a study of technical replicates of blood from a handful of donors. The ends lost 8 bases at V and 0 bases at J; junction bases unmatched: 9. This CDR3 is 17 amino acids long. CDR1 is SNHLY and CDR2 is FYNNEI in the germline V gene. Only in-frame clones appear in the TCRdb table, and some are missing; sequencing was by immunoSEQ multiplex PCR. Of roughly 81,000 clones listed, approximately 86% were seen once; the top ten hold approximately 4.6%. The sequence was collected from a human donor in good health. Some clones in this sample may be carry-over from other donors' samples. The sequenced sample consisted of PBMCs. The gene calls are TRBV2 and TRBJ2-6, with 8 bases matching TRBD2. This CDR3 reads CASLGTSGLSGANVLTF. The CDR3 DNA sequence: TGTGCCAGCCTGGGAACTAGCGGCCTCTCTGGGGCCAACGTCCTGACTTTC.